This is a list of T cell receptor beta chains from one sample in a study of CDR3 diversity in severe acne. TCRdb fed the PCR reads into MiXCR, producing one record per CDR3 protein. This sample has some 84,000 distinct CDR3 sequences, with roughly 52% found just once. Input material: blood. These receptor sequences come from a male donor in good health, serving as a control. Both conserved end residues are part of each CDR3. D genes are given only for firm matches. Only some rows state a clone size, as once, few, many or a class for expanded clones.

>TRBJ2-5|.|TRBV6-5|.
TGTGCCAGCAGTTACATAGGAGAGACCCAGTACTTC
CASSYIGETQYF
>TRBJ2-4|many|TRBV10-3|TRBD1
TGTGCAGACAGGGGGCGCGAAGCCAAAAACATTCAGTACTTC
CADRGREAKNIQYF
>TRBJ2-5|.|TRBV6-6|.
TGTGCCAGCAGCCCTACAGTGTCTAGGGAGACCCAGTACTTC
CASSPTVSRETQYF
>TRBJ1-5|.|TRBV5-1|TRBD1
TGCGCCAGCAGCGAACCGACAGGGGTCAATCAGCCCCAGCATTTT
CASSEPTGVNQPQHF
>TRBJ1-2|once|TRBV5-1|.
TGCGCCAGCGGAAACTCCGGGGTAGATTATGGCTACACCTTC
CASGNSGVDYGYTF
>TRBJ2-3|few|TRBV6-4|TRBD2
TGTGCCAGCAGTGGGGGGACTAGCGGGGGGGCCTACAGCACAGATACGCAGTATTTT
CASSGGTSGGAYSTDTQYF
>TRBJ2-7|.|TRBV3-1|.
TGTGCCAGCAGCCAAGGACTGCCTAGATCCTACGAGCAGTACTTC
CASSQGLPRSYEQYF
>TRBJ2-3|.|TRBV7-3|TRBD2
TGTGCCAGCAGCCTGGACGGAGGGAGCGGGAATGAGCAGTATTTT
CASSLDGGSGNEQYF
>TRBJ2-7|.|TRBV5-6|TRBD2
TGTGCCAGCAGCTTACACCGGGACCTTAGACTAGCGTTTCGATCCTACGAGCAGTACTTC
CASSLHRDLRLAFRSYEQYF
>TRBJ1-6|.|TRBV7-9|.
TGTGCCAGCAGCTTAGAGGGCCCCCTTTCACCCCTCCACTTT
CASSLEGPLSPLHF
>TRBJ2-5|.|TRBV7-6|TRBD1
TGTGCCAGCAGACCCTTGACAGGGGCCGAGACCCAGTACTTC
CASRPLTGAETQYF
>TRBJ2-7|few|TRBV24-1|TRBD1
TGTGCCACCAGTGATTCACGGGACAGGGGTTCCTACGAGCAGTACTTC
CATSDSRDRGSYEQYF
>TRBJ2-7|.|TRBV6-4|.
TGTGCCAGCAGAGATGTTACCTACGAGCAGTACTTC
CASRDVTYEQYF
>TRBJ1-2|once|TRBV7-9|.
TGTGCCAGCAACCGAGGCGGGGGTTTCGGCTACACCTTC
CASNRGGGFGYTF
>TRBJ1-5|.|TRBV19|.
TGTGCCAGTAGACACCTACAGGGAGGCGATCAGCCCCAGCATTTT
CASRHLQGGDQPQHF
>TRBJ1-5|.|TRBV24-1|.
TGTGCCACCAGTGATCCCGGGGCCACTGGGAATCAGCCCCAGCATTTT
CATSDPGATGNQPQHF
>TRBJ1-1|many|TRBV2|.
TGTGCCAGCCTGCAGGGAGCTGAAGCTTTCTTT
CASLQGAEAFF
>TRBJ1-4|many|TRBV25-1|TRBD1
TGTGCCAGCAGGTTCTTTGGACAGGGAGGAGAAAAACTGTTTTTT
CASRFFGQGGEKLFF
>TRBJ1-6|.|TRBV10-3|TRBD1
TGCGCCATCAGTGGGTCCCCCTTCCGGACAGGGTTGAATTCACCCCTCCACTTT
CAISGSPFRTGLNSPLHF
>TRBJ2-3|once|TRBV6-5|.
TGTGCCAGCAGTTATGGGAGCACAGATACGCAGTATTTT
CASSYGSTDTQYF
>TRBJ2-2|.|TRBV19|TRBD1
TGTGCCACTTCTAGAGGGGACAGAGGATACACCGGGGAGCTGTTTTTT
CATSRGDRGYTGELFF
>TRBJ2-2|.|TRBV27|TRBD1
TGTGCCAGCAGGGAACAGGACAGGTCCGGGGAGCTGTTTTTT
CASREQDRSGELFF
>TRBJ2-7|many|TRBV10-3|.
TGTGCCATCAGTGAGTCGTCCAGCCCGCAGTACTTC
CAISESSSPQYF
>TRBJ1-1|.|TRBV15|.
TGTGCCACCAGCAGAGATCCCCATATATCAAACACTGAAGCTTTCTTT
CATSRDPHISNTEAFF
>TRBJ2-6|.|TRBV7-9|.
TGTGCCAGCAGCTTAGGGGGGGCGGCCACTGAAGCTTTC
CASSLGGAATEAF
>TRBJ2-3|.|TRBV7-3|.
TGCGCCAGCAGCGAACCGGGACGGACCACAGATACGCAGTATTTT
CASSEPGRTTDTQYF
>TRBJ2-7|.|TRBV2|TRBD2
TGTGCCAGCAGCCAGGGACTAGCGGATGATCCACGATCCGAGCAGTACTTC
CASSQGLADDPRSEQYF
>TRBJ2-2|many|TRBV5-1|TRBD2
TGCGCCAGCAGCTTACTAGCGGGAGAAGCCGGGGAGCTGTTTTTT
CASSLLAGEAGELFF
>TRBJ2-5|few|TRBV9|TRBD1
TGTGCCAGCAGCGCCAGGGGGAACTACGAGACCCAGTACTTC
CASSARGNYETQYF
>TRBJ2-5|.|TRBV3-1|.
TGTGCCAGCCTGTCGGAAGAGACCCAGTACTTC
CASLSEETQYF
>TRBJ2-3|.|TRBV25-1|.
TGTGCCAGCAGTGAATCGATTAGTAGCGGCACAGATACGCAGTATTTT
CASSESISSGTDTQYF
>TRBJ2-2|.|TRBV20-1|.
TGCAGTGCTAGAGACCAGGGTAGCGTCCCCGGGGAGCTGTTTTTT
CSARDQGSVPGELFF
>TRBJ1-1|.|TRBV2|.
TGTGCCAGTAACCAACAGGGACGGGGGCGGAACACTGAAGCTTTCTTT
CASNQQGRGRNTEAFF
>TRBJ2-7|.|TRBV9|TRBD2
TGTGCCAGCAGCGGCAGCGGGAGTGCCTCCTACGAGCAGTACTTC
CASSGSGSASYEQYF
>TRBJ1-2|.|TRBV20-1|TRBD1
TGCAGTGCTAGACCAGACAGGGTCATCTTC
CSARPDRVIF
>TRBJ1-5|.|TRBV10-2|.
TGCGCCAGCAGGGGGGATGATGGGCAGCCCCAGCATTTT
CASRGDDGQPQHF
>TRBJ1-1|few|TRBV20-1|.
TGCAGTGCCCGTGACAGGCGATACGCGAACACTGAAGCTTTCTTT
CSARDRRYANTEAFF
>TRBJ2-2|many|TRBV6-1|TRBD2
TGTGCCAGCAGCAAACTAGCGGGAGGGCCTTTGGACACCGGGGAGCTGTTTTTT
CASSKLAGGPLDTGELFF
>TRBJ2-7|.|TRBV7-8|.
TGTGCCAGCAGCTTAGAAGTCTACGAGCAGTACTTC
CASSLEVYEQYF
>TRBJ2-7|once|TRBV9|TRBD1
TGTGCCAGCAGCGGCCGGGACAGGGGGGACGAGCAGTACTTC
CASSGRDRGDEQYF
>TRBJ2-2|.|TRBV13|.
TGTGCCAGCAGCACCTCGTCGTGGACAGCCACCGGGGAGCTGTTTTTT
CASSTSSWTATGELFF
>TRBJ1-6|.|TRBV20-1|TRBD1
TGCAGTGCTGGACAGGCGGGTTCACCCCTCCACTTT
CSAGQAGSPLHF
>TRBJ2-1|.|TRBV15|TRBD1
TGTGCCACCAGCAGGGACAGGGATTACAATGAGCAGTTCTTC
CATSRDRDYNEQFF
>TRBJ2-7|many|TRBV5-8|.
TGTGCCAGCAGCCCACGGTCCCCCAGCGCTTCCTACGAGCAGTACTTC
CASSPRSPSASYEQYF
>TRBJ1-2|.|TRBV7-2|.
.
CASSTGPVYEQYFGPGYTF
>TRBJ1-6|.|TRBV7-8|.
TGTGCCAGCCACACGGGGGCGTTAAATTCACCCCTCCACTTT
CASHTGALNSPLHF
>TRBJ1-1|.|TRBV6-5|.
TGTGCCAGCAGTTACTTCGGATCGAACACTGAAGCTTTCTTT
CASSYFGSNTEAFF
>TRBJ2-7|.|TRBV25-1|.
TGTGCCAGCAGCCAAGATATACAGGGACTGTACGAGCAGTACTTC
CASSQDIQGLYEQYF
>TRBJ1-4|few|TRBV20-1|.
TGCAGCGGACGTGTACTGCGGAATGAAAAACTGTTTTTT
CSGRVLRNEKLFF
>TRBJ2-7|few|TRBV6-1|TRBD2
TGTGCCAGCAGTGAACCCGGACTAGCAGTCCACGAGCAGTACTTC
CASSEPGLAVHEQYF
>TRBJ2-3|many|TRBV6-5|.
TGTGCCAGCACCAACGGATTCACAGATACGCAGTATTTT
CASTNGFTDTQYF
>TRBJ1-1|few|TRBV5-5|TRBD1
TGTGCCAGCAGCTTGGGGACAGGGGTTGGGAACACTGAAGCTTTCTTT
CASSLGTGVGNTEAFF
>TRBJ1-2|many|TRBV5-1|TRBD1
TGCGCCAGCAGCACCGACAGGGGGTACAATGGCTACACCTTC
CASSTDRGYNGYTF
>TRBJ2-7|.|TRBV10-3|TRBD1
TGTGCCATCAGTGAGGGGACAGGGACCTACGAGCAGTACTTC
CAISEGTGTYEQYF
>TRBJ1-2|.|TRBV29-1|.
TGCAGCGTTGAAGAGATCACCTTCCGTGGACGAGGCACCTATGGCTACACCTTC
CSVEEITFRGRGTYGYTF
>TRBJ2-7|.|TRBV28|.
TGTGCCAGCTGTGCAACCGGGGCCACCAACTCCTACGAGCAGTACTTC
CASCATGATNSYEQYF
>TRBJ2-5|.|TRBV6-4|.
TGTGCCAGCAGTGTCCGGGGGGAGACCCAGTACTTC
CASSVRGETQYF
>TRBJ2-5|.|TRBV2|TRBD2
TGTGCCAGCCCTGGACTAGCGAAAGAGACCCAGTACTTC
CASPGLAKETQYF
>TRBJ2-5|.|TRBV2|.
TGTGCCAGCGGGGGTCATCAAGAGACCCAGTACTTC
CASGGHQETQYF